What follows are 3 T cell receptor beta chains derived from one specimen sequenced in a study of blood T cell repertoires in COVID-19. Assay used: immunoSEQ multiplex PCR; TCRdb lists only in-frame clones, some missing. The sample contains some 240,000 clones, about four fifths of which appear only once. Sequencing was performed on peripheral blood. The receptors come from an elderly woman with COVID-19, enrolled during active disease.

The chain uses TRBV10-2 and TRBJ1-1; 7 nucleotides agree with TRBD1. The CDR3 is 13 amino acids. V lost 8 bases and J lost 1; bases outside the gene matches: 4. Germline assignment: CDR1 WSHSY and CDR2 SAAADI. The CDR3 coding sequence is TGCGCCAGCCTCTCAGGGGGGAACACTGAAGCTTTCTTT. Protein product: CASLSGGNTEAFF.

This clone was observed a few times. The CDR3 sequence: CSVVQGAWTDTQYF. The CDR3 DNA reads as TGCAGCGTTGTACAGGGGGCTTGGACAGATACGCAGTATTTT. The chain carries TRBV29-1 and TRBJ2-3; 9 bases align to TRBD1. Germline V gene sequence: CDR1 SQVTM, CDR2 ANQGSEA. Trimming at V came to 4 bases and at J to 3 bases, leaving 5 bases not matched to a gene. The CDR3 is 14 residues long.

This CDR3 reads CASSSSRTSGGNEQYF. CDR3 nucleotide sequence: TGTGCCAGCTCATCCTCCCGGACTAGCGGGGGAAACGAGCAGTACTTC. The chain employs TRBV18 and TRBJ2-7; 13 bases line up with TRBD2. CDR1 is KGHSH, CDR2 LQKENI, per germline. The CDR3 spans 16 residues. Losses at the gene ends were 5 bases for V and 5 bases for J; bases not matched to a gene: 9.